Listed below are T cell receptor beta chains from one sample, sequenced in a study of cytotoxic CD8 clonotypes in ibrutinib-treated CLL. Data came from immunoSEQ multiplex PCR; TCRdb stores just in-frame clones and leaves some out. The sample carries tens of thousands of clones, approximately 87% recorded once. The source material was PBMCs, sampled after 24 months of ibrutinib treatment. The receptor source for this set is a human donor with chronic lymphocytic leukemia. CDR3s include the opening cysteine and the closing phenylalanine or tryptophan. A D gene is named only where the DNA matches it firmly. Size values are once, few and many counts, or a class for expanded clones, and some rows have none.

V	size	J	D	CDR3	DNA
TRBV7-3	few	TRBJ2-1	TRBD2	CASSLGTSGRVRGSEQFF	TGTGCCAGCAGCTTAGGGACTAGCGGGAGAGTCAGAGGCAGTGAGCAGTTCTTC
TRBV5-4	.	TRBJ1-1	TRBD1	CASSQGQGTEAFF	TGTGCCAGCAGCCAAGGACAGGGAACTGAAGCTTTCTTT
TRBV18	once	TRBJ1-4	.	CASSPETGQNEKLFF	TGTGCCAGCTCACCGGAGACAGGTCAGAATGAAAAACTGTTTTTT
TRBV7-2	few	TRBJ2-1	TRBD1	CASSRQGTTEQFF	TGTGCCAGCAGCCGACAGGGGACCACTGAGCAGTTCTTC
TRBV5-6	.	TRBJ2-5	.	CASNFKETQYF	TGTGCCAGCAACTTTAAAGAGACCCAGTACTTC
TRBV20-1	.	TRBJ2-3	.	CSARHLGLSNF	TGCAGTGCTAGACATTTAGGCTTATCTAATTTT
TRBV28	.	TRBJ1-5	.	CASSPLGNQPQHF	TGTGCCAGCAGTCCTCTGGGCAATCAGCCCCAGCATTTT
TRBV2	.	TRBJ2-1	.	CASSEGRLTVQFF	TGTGCCAGCAGTGAAGGCCGGCTCACCGTGCAGTTCTTC
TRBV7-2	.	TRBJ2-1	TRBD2	CASIPTSGSYNEQFF	TGTGCCAGCATCCCCACTAGCGGATCCTACAATGAGCAGTTCTTC
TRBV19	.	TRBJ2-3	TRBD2	CASSSLAGLTDTQYF	TGTGCCAGTAGCTCGTTAGCGGGCCTCACAGATACGCAGTATTTT
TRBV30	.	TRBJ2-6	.	CASWGGAGANVLTF	TGTGCCTCCTGGGGCGGAGCTGGGGCCAACGTCCTGACTTTC
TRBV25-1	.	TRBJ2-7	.	CASSEETGPYEQYF	TGTGCCAGCAGTGAAGAGACAGGACCATACGAGCAGTACTTC
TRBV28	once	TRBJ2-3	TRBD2	CASSRGGFATDTQYF	TGTGCCAGCAGTCGGGGGGGGTTCGCCACAGATACGCAGTATTTT
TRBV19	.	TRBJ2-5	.	CASSMSKQETQYF	TGTGCCAGTAGTATGAGTAAACAAGAGACCCAGTACTTC
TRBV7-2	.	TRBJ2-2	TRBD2	CASSSPPAGVRAGELFF	TGTGCCAGCAGCTCTCCCCCAGCGGGAGTTCGGGCCGGGGAGCTGTTTTTT
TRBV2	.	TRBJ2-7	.	CASFPGIAYEQYF	TGTGCCAGCTTCCCAGGGATAGCCTACGAGCAGTACTTC
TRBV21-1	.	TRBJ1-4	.	CASSKEGGTGDQRGKLFF	TGTGCCAGCAGCAAAGAGGGGGGCACAGGGGATCAGAGGGGAAAACTGTTTTTT
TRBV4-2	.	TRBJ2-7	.	CASSQERISYEQYF	TGTGCCAGCAGCCAAGAGAGGATCTCCTACGAGCAGTACTTC
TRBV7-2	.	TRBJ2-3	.	CASSFSPGPGDTQYF	TGTGCCAGCAGCTTTTCGCCGGGCCCCGGGGATACGCAGTATTTT
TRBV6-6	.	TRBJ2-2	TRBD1	CASSGQGVAGELFF	TGTGCCAGCAGTGGACAGGGGGTGGCCGGGGAGCTGTTTTTT
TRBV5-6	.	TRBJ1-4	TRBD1	CASSQITGGTNEKLFF	TGTGCCAGCAGCCAAATTACAGGGGGAACTAATGAAAAACTGTTTTTT
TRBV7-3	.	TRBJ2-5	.	CASSTTREETQYF	TGTGCCAGCAGCACCACTAGGGAAGAGACCCAGTACTTC
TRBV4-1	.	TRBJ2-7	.	CASSQEIEGIRSYEQYF	TGCGCCAGCAGCCAAGAGATTGAGGGAATACGGTCCTACGAGCAGTACTTC
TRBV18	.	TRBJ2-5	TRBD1	CASSPYTGGRGETQYF	TGTGCCAGCTCACCATACACAGGGGGCCGTGGAGAGACCCAGTACTTC
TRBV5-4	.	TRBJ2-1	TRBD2	CASSLIPQILAGVDEQFF	TGTGCCAGCAGCTTAATACCTCAGATACTAGCGGGAGTCGATGAGCAGTTCTTC
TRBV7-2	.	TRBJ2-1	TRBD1	CASSRRTGFNEQFF	TGTGCCAGCAGCCGACGGACAGGTTTTAATGAGCAGTTCTTC
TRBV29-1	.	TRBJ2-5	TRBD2	CSVETSGSETQYF	TGCAGCGTTGAAACTAGCGGGAGCGAGACCCAGTACTTC
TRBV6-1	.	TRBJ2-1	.	CASHDGASSYNEQFF	TGTGCCAGCCATGATGGGGCGAGCTCCTACAATGAGCAGTTCTTC
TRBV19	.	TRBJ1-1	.	CASSFGTTGTEAFF	TGTGCCAGTAGCTTCGGGACTACAGGCACTGAAGCTTTCTTT
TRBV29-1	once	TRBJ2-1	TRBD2	CSASGTSGNEQFF	TGCAGCGCCTCCGGGACTAGCGGCAATGAGCAGTTCTTC
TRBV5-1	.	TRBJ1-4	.	CASSLATTTNEKLFF	TGCGCCAGCAGCTTGGCAACAACAACTAATGAAAAACTGTTTTTT
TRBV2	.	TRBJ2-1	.	CASRDTGNYNEQFF	TGTGCCAGCAGGGATACAGGAAACTACAATGAGCAGTTCTTC
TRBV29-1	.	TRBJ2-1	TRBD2	CSVDLGEGLAFEQFF	TGCAGCGTTGATCTGGGCGAGGGACTAGCGTTTGAGCAGTTCTTC
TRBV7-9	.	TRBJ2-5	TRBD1	CASSLRGTGWETQYF	TGTGCCAGCAGCTTAAGAGGGACAGGGTGGGAGACCCAGTACTTC
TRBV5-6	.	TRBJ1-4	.	CASSYYGTVDF	TGTGCCAGCAGCTATTACGGAACGGTGGATTTT
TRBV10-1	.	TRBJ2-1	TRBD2	CASSDRTSGRDNEQFF	TGCGCCAGCAGTGACCGGACTAGCGGGAGGGATAATGAGCAGTTCTTC
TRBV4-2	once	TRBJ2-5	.	CASSQGQDREETQYF	TGTGCCAGCAGCCAAGGTCAGGACAGAGAAGAGACCCAGTACTTC
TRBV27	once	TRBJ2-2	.	CASSFSNTGELFF	TGTGCCAGCAGTTTTTCTAACACCGGGGAGCTGTTTTTT
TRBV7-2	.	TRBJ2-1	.	CASSLEAGHEQFF	TGTGCCAGCAGCTTAGAAGCTGGGCATGAGCAGTTCTTC
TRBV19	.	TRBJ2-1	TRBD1	CASSTQGAVNEQFF	TGTGCCAGTAGTACCCAGGGGGCTGTCAATGAGCAGTTCTTC
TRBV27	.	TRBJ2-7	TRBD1	CASSLSGTGDEQYF	TGTGCCAGCAGTTTATCGGGGACAGGGGACGAGCAGTACTTC
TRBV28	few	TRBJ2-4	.	CASSLAGVGENIQYF	TGTGCCAGCAGTTTAGCTGGGGTCGGGGAAAACATTCAGTACTTC